This is a list of T cell receptor beta chains from one sample in a study of blood T cell repertoires in COVID-19. The method was immunoSEQ multiplex PCR; TCRdb's version includes in-frame clones alone and lacks a portion of them. The sample has about 99,000 clones, 75% to 90% seen once. Sequenced: peripheral blood. These receptors came from a human donor in a cohort sampled during active COVID-19. Both conserved end residues are part of each CDR3. A D gene is named only where the DNA matches it firmly. A row's size may be missing; if present it is once, few, many or a size class.

V gene	clone size	J gene	D gene	CDR3 DNA	CDR3 protein
TRBV9	.	TRBJ2-1	TRBD2	TGTGCCAGCAGCGCTAGCGGGGGCTACAATGAGCAGTTCTTC	CASSASGGYNEQFF
TRBV30	.	TRBJ1-1	.	TGTGCCTGGAGTGAGGGGAGGGTTTCGGCTTTCTTT	CAWSEGRVSAFF
TRBV30	few	TRBJ1-5	.	TGTGCCTGGAGTGTACAGGGAGGCAATCAGCCCCAGCATTTT	CAWSVQGGNQPQHF
TRBV12-3/TRBV12-4	.	TRBJ2-7	.	TGTGCCAGCAGTTTACGGAGCTCCTACGAGCAGTACTTC	CASSLRSSYEQYF
TRBV4-3	.	TRBJ2-1	TRBD2	TGCGCCAGCAGCTCCGAGACTAGCTCAAGCTACAATGAGCAGTTCTTC	CASSSETSSSYNEQFF
TRBV5-6	.	TRBJ1-2	TRBD1	TGTGCCAGCAGCCCTGACAGGGAGGAGAAAGGCTACACCTTC	CASSPDREEKGYTF
TRBV18	.	TRBJ2-7	TRBD1	TGTGCCAGCTCACCCTGGACAGGTTTGTCCTACGAGCAGTACTTC	CASSPWTGLSYEQYF
TRBV5-1	.	TRBJ2-5	.	TGCGCCAGCAGCTCGATTATGATTGAACAGGGACACCAGGCCCAGTACTTC	CASSSIMIEQGHQAQYF
TRBV2	.	TRBJ1-5	TRBD1	TGTGCCAGCCTCCCTTACGGACAGGGGAATCAGCCCCAGCATTTT	CASLPYGQGNQPQHF
TRBV7-9	.	TRBJ2-3	.	TGTGCCAGCAGCTTAAACAGGGATACGCAGTATTTT	CASSLNRDTQYF
TRBV4-1	.	TRBJ2-3	.	TGCGCCAGCAGCCAAGAGGGTGGGGGGGCCGGTGAGCAGTATTTT	CASSQEGGGAGEQYF
TRBV5-1	few	TRBJ1-4	TRBD1	TGCGCCAGCAGCTGGACAGGGGGCGCGGGGGGTGAAAAACTGTTTTTT	CASSWTGGAGGEKLFF
TRBV19	.	TRBJ2-1	.	TGTGCCAGTAGTATCCCCCGGGGGACAGCTTACAATGAGCAGTTCTTC	CASSIPRGTAYNEQFF
TRBV5-1	.	TRBJ2-3	.	TGCGCCAGCAGGGAGGGGCCCTATGCGCAGTATTTT	CASREGPYAQYF
TRBV3-1/TRBV3-2	few	TRBJ1-5	.	TGTGCCAGCAGCCAAGACTATGGGCAGGGGCTTAATACCCAGCCCCAGCATTTT	CASSQDYGQGLNTQPQHF
TRBV5-4	.	TRBJ2-7	.	TGTGCCAGCAGCTTGTCAGGGCGCTTATCCTACGAGCAGTACTTC	CASSLSGRLSYEQYF
TRBV30	few	TRBJ1-4	.	TGTGCCTGGAGAAAACAGCTTAATGAAAAACTGTTTTTT	CAWRKQLNEKLFF
TRBV20-1	.	TRBJ2-5	.	TGCAGTGCTAGTGGCGGGGGCCGGAGGTCAGAGACCCAGTACTTC	CSASGGGRRSETQYF
TRBV9	.	TRBJ2-2	.	TGTGCCAGCAGCCCGTGGGGAGGGGGGCCTTCGAACACCGGGGAGCTGTTTTTT	CASSPWGGGPSNTGELFF
TRBV3-1/TRBV3-2	once	TRBJ2-5	TRBD1	TGTGCCAGCAGCCAAGAGCGCGGGGACAGGGGGAAAGAGACCCAGTACTTC	CASSQERGDRGKETQYF
TRBV7-2	.	TRBJ2-5	.	TGTGCCAGCAGCTTCAGTCTTACCCAGTACTTC	CASSFSLTQYF
TRBV5-1	once	TRBJ1-2	TRBD1	TGCGCCAGCAGCCCGGGGACAGGGCGATTTGGCTACACCTTC	CASSPGTGRFGYTF
TRBV14	.	TRBJ1-6	.	TGTGCCAGCAGCCAGCCCCAGGGTCCGACAACACCCCTCCACTTT	CASSQPQGPTTPLHF
TRBV10-1	.	TRBJ1-2	TRBD1	TGCGCCAGCAGTGAGTCTAATGGGCGAGACAGGGGCGATCCCTATAACTATGGCTACACCTTC	CASSESNGRDRGDPYNYGYTF
TRBV18	.	TRBJ1-2	.	TGTGCCAGCTCACCTGAACAGGCCTATTATGGCTACACCTTC	CASSPEQAYYGYTF
TRBV23-1	.	TRBJ1-2	TRBD1	TGCGCCAGCAGTCATGGGGCAGGGGGGCACCAAGACTATGGCTACACCTTC	CASSHGAGGHQDYGYTF
TRBV19	.	TRBJ2-7	.	TGTGCCAGTAGTAGCCCCCCCGGCGAGCAGTACTTC	CASSSPPGEQYF
TRBV12-3/TRBV12-4	once	TRBJ1-2	.	TGTGCCAGCAGCGTAAAGGGGGATCGGGGCTACACCTTC	CASSVKGDRGYTF
TRBV2	few	TRBJ2-2	.	TGTGCCAGCAGTACAGGGATGAACACCGGGGAGCTGTTTTTT	CASSTGMNTGELFF
TRBV5-1	.	TRBJ1-5	TRBD1	TGCGCCAGCAGCCCCGGACAGGCGTATAGCAATCAGCCCCAGCATTTT	CASSPGQAYSNQPQHF
TRBV25-1	.	TRBJ2-6	TRBD1	TGTGCCAGCAGTGCACCGCAGGGGGCTACTGGGGCCAACGTCCTGACTTTC	CASSAPQGATGANVLTF
TRBV7-8	.	TRBJ1-2	.	TGTGCCAGCAGCCGAGAACAGGCGAACTATGGCTACACCTTC	CASSREQANYGYTF
TRBV2	.	TRBJ2-3	.	TGTGCCAGCAGTGGAGATGCCCGCACAGATACGCAGTATTTT	CASSGDARTDTQYF
TRBV7-8	.	TRBJ1-2	.	TGTGCCAGCAGCAGAACGGACATACTCCCCTCTAACTATGGCTACACCTTC	CASSRTDILPSNYGYTF
TRBV5-1	once	TRBJ2-7	.	TGCGCCAGCAGCTTGGACAGGGTTTTTGACGAGCAGTACTTC	CASSLDRVFDEQYF
TRBV5-4	once	TRBJ1-2	.	TGTGCCAGCAACAGAGGGGGTGGATATGGCTACACCTTC	CASNRGGGYGYTF
TRBV5-6	.	TRBJ1-2	TRBD1	TGTGCCAGCATCGTATCCGGGACAGGGTCAAGCCATGGCTACACCTTC	CASIVSGTGSSHGYTF
TRBV30	.	TRBJ1-1	TRBD1	TGTGCCTGGAGGCCCGGGACAGCAGCTTTCTTT	CAWRPGTAAFF
TRBV25-1	.	TRBJ2-3	.	TGTGCCAGCAGTCGTATGGGGAGTATATGGACAGATACGCAGTATTTT	CASSRMGSIWTDTQYF
TRBV5-1	.	TRBJ2-4	TRBD1	TGCGCCAGCAGCCGGGACAGGGGATGGGACATTCAGTACTTC	CASSRDRGWDIQYF
TRBV7-8	.	TRBJ2-2	TRBD2	TGTGCCAGCAGCTTAGCGGTGGCGGGGGGGATCAACACCGGGGAGCTGTTTTTT	CASSLAVAGGINTGELFF
TRBV6-5	.	TRBJ1-1	.	TGTGCCAGCAGTTACCCGGGACCGGGGGGCACTGAAGCTTTCTTT	CASSYPGPGGTEAFF